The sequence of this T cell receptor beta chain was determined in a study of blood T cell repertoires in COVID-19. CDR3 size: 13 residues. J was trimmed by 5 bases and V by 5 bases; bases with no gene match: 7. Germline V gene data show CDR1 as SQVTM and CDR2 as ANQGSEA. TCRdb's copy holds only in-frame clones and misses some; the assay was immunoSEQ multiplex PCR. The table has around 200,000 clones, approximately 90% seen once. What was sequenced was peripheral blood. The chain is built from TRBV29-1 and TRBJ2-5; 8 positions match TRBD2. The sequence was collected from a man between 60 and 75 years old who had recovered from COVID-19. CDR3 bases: TGCAGCGTTTCTCGGACTAGCACGGAGACCCAGTACTTC. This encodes CSVSRTSTETQYF.